This T cell receptor (beta chain) was captured by sequencing in a study of chemoradiotherapy in HPV16-positive cancers. Study-wide results and caveats: Candidate HPV-specific clones and E7-related TCR motifs grew in tumor during treatment. HPV-specific T cells were functionally defined from only a couple of HPV16-positive patients.

Over chemoradiotherapy, repertoires were sampled more than once. The CDR3 totals 13 residues. The trim removed 4 bases at V and 7 bases at J, leaving 4 bases unmatched. Assay used: immunoSEQ multiplex PCR; TCRdb lists only in-frame clones, some missing. The table records around 7,100 clones, about 74% of them present only once. Comments on this clone: Antigen specificity is unknown.

This specimen consisted of tumor tissue, obtained from a patient who underwent chemoradiotherapy. The source of this sequence is a human donor with HPV-associated anogenital cancer. J is TRBJ1-1 and V is TRBV23-1; 9 bases line up with TRBD1. TRBV23-1 is an open reading frame whose function is uncertain. The DNA for the CDR3 is TGCGCCAGCAGTCTGGGACAGGGAGGTGAAGCTTTCTTT. Encoded protein: CASSLGQGGEAFF.